This record covers a single T cell receptor beta chain. Its specificity is not known. The data are from a study of siplizumab effects on memory and regulatory T cells. Study results and caveats: Among mappable alloreactive CD4+ clones, the Treg-derived fraction averaged nearly 70% with siplizumab versus roughly 30% in controls. Both greater diversity than memory cells and a major contribution to the alloresponse seemed to characterize naive T cells. Proliferating CD4+ or CD8+ clones, roughly 80-97% of them, lacked an assignable naive or memory phenotype.

The protocol was immunoSEQ multiplex PCR, while the TCRdb copy is restricted to in-frame clones and leaves out a portion. The table has 100,000 or so clones, about 90% seen once. CDR1 is SGHDT, CDR2 YYEEEE, per germline. The CDR3 is 15 amino acids. Germline trimming cut 4 bases from V and 0 bases from J; bases unmatched to any gene: 7. The receptor comes from a human donor in good health. This chain connects TRBV5-6 to TRBJ2-7; 7 bases align to TRBD1. The sequenced sample consisted of CD4+ T cells sorted from blood. DNA of the CDR3: TGTGCCAGCAGCCCATCGACAGGGCTCTCCTACGAGCAGTACTTC. Translation: CASSPSTGLSYEQYF.